Presented here are 27 T cell receptor beta chains from one specimen sequenced in a study of CD8+ T cells in alopecia areata. The treatment is: oral pan-JAK inhibitor, 5-10 mg twice daily. It was cDNA, reverse transcribed from extracted RNA, that served as the sequencing template. Profiled with immunoSEQ multiplex PCR; TCRdb holds only in-frame clones, not every one. Seen here are some 95,000 clones, 40% to 50% observed once, and the top ten hold around 18%. The sequencing used CD8+ T cells sorted from blood, collected at week 24, from a patient treated with tofacitinib. All receptors derive from a human donor with alopecia areata.

Only a few counts were recorded for this clone. The same CDR3 arises from other DNA sequences in this sample as well. This chain links TRBV27 with TRBJ1-1; D remains unclear. Germline V gives CDR1 MNHEY, CDR2 SMNVEV (reference sequence). V gave up 2 bases and J gave up 1 base, with 5 bases separating them. The CDR3 contains 13 residues. For the CDR3, the DNA is TGTGCCAGCAGTTTAGCCGCGAACACTGAAGCTTTCTTT. Its translation is CASSLAANTEAFF.

The J gene is TRBJ2-4, the V gene TRBV4-1; D gene unclear. Germline-derived CDR1 and CDR2 are MGHRA and YSYEKL. Trimming stripped 8 bases from V and 0 bases from J, with 8 bases between. This CDR3 comprises 13 residues. CDR3 sequence: CASLDLAKNIQYF. In DNA form, the CDR3 reads TGCGCCAGCCTGGATTTAGCCAAAAACATTCAGTACTTC.

This clone was counted ten times or more. The chain combines TRBV5-6 with TRBJ1-1; D not resolved. Trimming removed 3 bases at V and 1 base at J, with 10 bases between. CDR1 is SGHDT, CDR2 YYEEEE, per germline. This CDR3 is 14 amino acids long. The CDR3 reads CASSSRWANTEAFF. As DNA, the CDR3 is TGTGCCAGCAGCTCCCGTTGGGCGAACACTGAAGCTTTCTTT.

V is TRBV4-1 and J is TRBJ2-7; TRBD1 matches 8 bases. Germline-derived CDR1 and CDR2 are MGHRA and YSYEKL. V shed 0 bases and J 3 bases; nucleotides not matched to a gene: 10. The CDR3 spans 17 residues. The CDR3 coding sequence is TGCGCCAGCAGCCAAGATTCGGGCAGGGGGCCCTTCTACGAGCAGTACTTC. Its translation: CASSQDSGRGPFYEQYF.

This clone came up a few times. This chain connects TRBV7-9 to TRBJ2-1; D remains ambiguous. V was trimmed by 3 bases and J by 8 bases, leaving 17 bases between them. The CDR3 length is 15 residues. From germline, CDR1 is SEHNR and CDR2 FQNEAQ (reference sequence). CDR3 bases: TGTGCCAGCAGCTTTTACAGTGAAGGCTGGGATGAGCAGTTCTTC. Residues: CASSFYSEGWDEQFF. Together with reference TRBV7-9 and TRBJ2-1, the CDR3 gives the full variable domain: DTGVSQNPRHKITKRGQNVTFRCDPISEHNRLYWYRQTLGQGPEFLTYFQNEAQLEKSRLLSDRFSAERPKGSFSTLEIQRTEQGDSAMYLCASSFYSEGWDEQFFGPGTRLTVL.

The rearrangement uses TRBV4-1 and TRBJ2-7; D is unclear. The CDR3 consists of 15 residues. Germline values: CDR1 MGHRA, CDR2 YSYEKL. V dropped 1 base and J dropped 2 bases, with 12 bases sitting between them. CDR3 DNA: TGCGCCAGCAGCCAAGGAGGCACCCCACCCTACGAGCAGTACTTC. Translating gives CASSQGGTPPYEQYF.

The chain recombines TRBV13 with TRBJ1-1; a weak D match, TRBD1 (5 bases). V lost 3 bases to trimming and J lost 4 bases, with 21 bases between them. The CDR3 has 17 residues. The germline CDR1 and CDR2 sequences are PRHDT and FYEKMQ (reference sequence). CDR3 amino acids: CASSFGGTARGATEAFF. CDR3 nucleotides: TGTGCCAGCAGCTTCGGTGGTACCGCGCGCGGGGCCACTGAAGCTTTCTTT. The variable domain in full, completed from reference TRBV13 and TRBJ1-1, reads AAGVIQSPRHLIKEKRETATLKCYPIPRHDTVYWYQQGPGQDPQFLISFYEKMQSDKGSIPDRFSAQQFSDYHSELNMSSLELGDSALYFCASSFGGTARGATEAFFGQGTRLTVV.

V is TRBV4-1 and J is TRBJ2-3, with D possibly TRBD2 on 5 matching bases. Trimming shortened V by 4 bases and J by 4 bases, and 18 bases separated the two germline ends. The CDR3 has 16 amino acids. Looked up from germline, CDR1 is MGHRA and CDR2 is YSYEKL. In DNA, the CDR3 is TGCGCCAGCAGCCCCGGTGGAGGTTCCCGGGCAGATACGCAGTATTTT. Translation gives CASSPGGGSRADTQYF.

The V gene is TRBV7-2, the J gene TRBJ1-5, with D possibly TRBD1 on 5 matching bases. CDR3 length equals 16 residues. The V gene lost 2 bases and the J gene lost 1 base, with 12 bases spanning the gap. In germline, CDR1 is SGHTA, CDR2 FQGNSA. The CDR3 nucleotides are TGTGCCAGCAGCTTACGGTTGGGGGACAGCAATCAGCCCCAGCATTTT. It yields the protein CASSLRLGDSNQPQHF.

This chain uses TRBV7-9 with TRBJ2-5; 7 bases fit TRBD2. V gave up 1 base and J gave up 0 bases; unmatched junction bases: 11. The CDR3 contains 18 residues. Per germline, CDR1 SEHNR and CDR2 FQNEAQ (reference sequence). CDR3: CASSLVASGVPNQETQYF. Here the CDR3 DNA reads TGTGCCAGCAGCTTAGTGGCTAGCGGAGTACCAAACCAAGAGACCCAGTACTTC. Complete variable domain (other parts from reference TRBV7-9 and TRBJ2-5): DTGVSQNPRHKITKRGQNVTFRCDPISEHNRLYWYRQTLGQGPEFLTYFQNEAQLEKSRLLSDRFSAERPKGSFSTLEIQRTEQGDSAMYLCASSLVASGVPNQETQYFGPGTRLLVL.

V usage is TRBV7-9 and J usage is TRBJ1-1; TRBD1 matches 10 bases. Germline values: CDR1 SEHNR, CDR2 FQNEAQ (reference sequence). The V segment lost 4 bases and the J segment 6 bases; nucleotides outside the gene matches: 5. The CDR3 contains 14 residues. CDR3 loop: CASSYGTGAAEAFF. For the CDR3, the DNA is TGTGCCAGCAGCTACGGGACAGGGGCGGCTGAAGCTTTCTTT.

The J gene is TRBJ2-2, the V gene TRBV5-4; 7 positions agree with TRBD2. CDR1 SGHNT and CDR2 YYREEE come from the germline V gene (reference sequence). CDR3 size: 17 residues. The V and J ends lost 4 bases and 3 bases, in that order; junction bases with no gene match: 12. The CDR3 sequence: CASSLPEERGDTGELFF. The CDR3 DNA reads as TGTGCCAGCAGCCTTCCGGAGGAGCGGGGAGACACCGGGGAGCTGTTTTTT.

This rearrangement joins TRBV6-5 to TRBJ2-5; 9 bases agree with TRBD1. CDR1 is MNHEY, CDR2 SVGAGI, per germline. This CDR3 is built from 14 residues. V lost 6 bases to trimming and J lost 1 base; unmatched junction nucleotides: 3. The CDR3 loop reads CASRYRGPQETQYF. CDR3 sequence (DNA): TGTGCCAGCAGGTACAGGGGGCCCCAAGAGACCCAGTACTTC.

CDR3 nucleotide sequence: TGCGCCAGCAGCTTCGGTCGGGGTAACTATGGCTACACCTTC. Residues: CASSFGRGNYGYTF. V is TRBV5-1 and J is TRBJ1-2; D not resolved. V was clipped by 2 bases and J by 1 base, with 9 bases between them. CDR3 length equals 14 residues. Germline V gene lookup returns CDR1 SGHRS and CDR2 YFSETQ.

This sequence joins TRBV9 and TRBJ1-1, with a tentative D call TRBD1 (5 bases). The V end was cut by 2 bases, the J end by 7 bases, with 12 bases between. CDR1 and CDR2 (germline): SGDLS, YYNGEE. The CDR3 covers 13 residues. The CDR3 sequence is CASSVRRGDEAFF. CDR3 in DNA: TGTGCCAGCAGCGTTCGACGGGGGGATGAAGCTTTCTTT.

The J gene is TRBJ2-2, the V gene TRBV4-3; D might be TRBD1 (7 bases). The CDR3 runs 16 residues. Trimming pared 4 bases from V and 3 bases from J, leaving 15 bases between. Germline lookup yields CDR1 LGHNA and CDR2 YSLEER. CDR3 bases: TGCGCCAGCAGCCCAGGGGGGACAGACTACACCGGGGAGCTGTTTTTT. Translated: CASSPGGTDYTGELFF.

The chain couples TRBV7-9 to TRBJ1-1; D ambiguous. Germline V gives CDR1 SEHNR, CDR2 FQNEAQ (reference sequence). Trimming removed 1 base at V and 6 bases at J, with 9 bases between. The CDR3 totals 13 residues. The CDR3 coding sequence is TGTGCCAGCAGCTTAGGTTCCAGGCCTGAAGCTTTCTTT. Translation gives CASSLGSRPEAFF.

The rearrangement joins TRBV27 to TRBJ1-5, with D possibly TRBD1 on 5 matching bases. CDR1 and CDR2 (germline): MNHEY, SMNVEV (reference sequence). The CDR3 consists of 14 residues. The V and J ends lost 3 bases and 3 bases respectively, with 9 bases between them. Here the CDR3 DNA reads TGTGCCAGCAGTTTCAAAGGGGTCAATCAGCCCCAGCATTTT. Translating it yields CASSFKGVNQPQHF.

The chain uses TRBV5-1 and TRBJ2-4; 7 positions agree with TRBD2. Trimming removed 0 bases from V and 1 base from J; junction bases left unmatched: 4. The CDR3 is 16 residues long. Germline V lookup: CDR1 SGHRS, CDR2 YFSETQ. CDR3 sequence (DNA): TGCGCCAGCAGCTTGGTGTTGCGGGAGGCCAAAAACATTCAGTACTTC. Encoded protein: CASSLVLREAKNIQYF.

This clone is judged medium-sized. This may be a read error: a much more frequent sequence differs by one nucleotide. Other nucleotide sequences in the sample specify the same CDR3. The V call is TRBV11-2, the J call TRBJ1-1; the D is unclear. The CDR3 spans 12 residues. With 3 bases removed from V and 1 base from J, the gap between germline ends came to 3 bases. Germline V gives CDR1 SGHAT, CDR2 FQNNGV. The CDR3 spells CASSFGNTEAFF. CDR3 in DNA: TGTGCCAGCAGCTTCGGGAACACTGAAGCTTTCTTT.

This clone was counted between two and nine times. The rearrangement uses TRBV27 and TRBJ2-7, with 7 bases lining up with TRBD2. Germline V CDR1 and CDR2: MNHEY, SMNVEV (reference sequence). V shed 2 bases, J shed 7 bases, and the junction held 8 bases outside the gene matches. The CDR3 extends over 14 amino acids. The CDR3 is CASSLGLAAREQYF. The CDR3 coding sequence is TGTGCCAGCAGTTTAGGCCTAGCGGCGCGAGAGCAGTACTTC.

The count of this clone is one. The chain carries TRBV4-1 and TRBJ1-4; D perhaps matches TRBD1 (5 bases). The CDR3 is made up of 14 amino acids. V was pared by 3 bases and J by 0 bases, with 5 bases between. CDR1 and CDR2 (germline): MGHRA, YSYEKL. The CDR3 spells CASSQTATNEKLFF. The CDR3 nucleotides are TGCGCCAGCAGCCAGACAGCAACTAATGAAAAACTGTTTTTT.

This chain uses TRBV9 with TRBJ2-3, with 14 bases identical to TRBD2. The germline CDR1 and CDR2 sequences are SGDLS and YYNGEE. V dropped 0 bases and J dropped 5; count of bases not matched to a gene: 5. CDR3 length equals 17 residues. CDR3 sequence reads: CASSVGTSGRYGDTQYF. The CDR3 DNA follows: TGTGCCAGCAGCGTAGGGACTAGCGGGAGGTATGGAGATACGCAGTATTTT.

The chain employs TRBV27 and TRBJ1-5; no definite D call. The length of the CDR3 is 13 residues. Trimming cost V 3 bases and J 3 bases, with 6 bases left between them. The germline CDR1 and CDR2 sequences are MNHEY and SMNVEV (reference sequence). CDR3 sequence reads: CASSFGHNQPQHF. The CDR3 DNA is TGTGCCAGCAGTTTTGGCCACAATCAGCCCCAGCATTTT.

The V call is TRBV7-2, the J call TRBJ2-1; 11 bases are shared with TRBD2. The CDR3 extends over 16 amino acids. J gave up 5 bases and V 5 bases, and 8 bases lay outside the gene matches. CDR1 SGHTA and CDR2 FQGNSA come from the germline V gene. The CDR3, as DNA: TGTGCCAGCAGCGTTGTAGCGGGAGGGCCTAACAATGAGCAGTTCTTC. Its protein product is CASSVVAGGPNNEQFF.

V usage is TRBV19 and J usage is TRBJ1-5; 8 bases fit TRBD1. The germline V gene encodes CDR1 LNHDA and CDR2 SQIVND (reference sequence). The CDR3 length is 14 residues. With V trimmed by 8 bases and J by 3 bases, 6 bases remained unmatched. The CDR3, as DNA: TGTGCCAGTGTAGGGACAGGCAACAATCAGCCCCAGCATTTT. Amino acid sequence: CASVGTGNNQPQHF.

This clone has a handful of counts. Mismatch with germline at one junction end may stem from a read error. The chain recombines TRBV29-1 with TRBJ1-5, with D uncertain. CDR1 and CDR2 (germline): SQVTM, ANQGSEA. This CDR3 comprises 11 residues. CDR3 bases: TGCAGCGTTGTAGATAATCAGTCCCAGCATTTT. Amino acids: CSVVDNQSQHF.